Listed below are T cell receptor beta chains from one sample, sequenced in a study of control samples from healthy donors and cancer patients. Only in-frame clones appear in the TCRdb table, and some are missing; sequencing was by immunoSEQ multiplex PCR. The data contain 70,000 to 75,000 clones, about 95% of them singletons. Specimen: blood. Receptors originate from a woman aged 30 to 39 in good health. The CDR3 runs from the conserved cysteine through the conserved F or W. The order of the fields is CDR3 protein, J gene, V gene, clone size, CDR3 length. For some rows the clone size is stated as once, few or many, or as a class when expanded; others skip it.

CDR3aa: CASSLGTWTTNEKLFF; j_gene: TRBJ1-4; v_gene: TRBV11-2; abundance: -; len: 16
CDR3aa: CASSFQRGSYNEQFF; j_gene: TRBJ2-1; v_gene: TRBV11-2; abundance: -; len: 15
CDR3aa: CASRGQGGYGYTF; j_gene: TRBJ1-2; v_gene: TRBV28; abundance: -; len: 13
CDR3aa: CASTPGPFANTGELFF; j_gene: TRBJ2-2; v_gene: TRBV7-2; abundance: -; len: 16
CDR3aa: CASRDSTDTQYF; j_gene: TRBJ2-3; v_gene: TRBV28; abundance: -; len: 12
CDR3aa: CASSSGTGNQETQYF; j_gene: TRBJ2-5; v_gene: TRBV7-6; abundance: -; len: 15
CDR3aa: CASSLDRIGNTIYF; j_gene: TRBJ1-3; v_gene: TRBV11-2; abundance: -; len: 14
CDR3aa: CASSLGHMNTEAFF; j_gene: TRBJ1-1; v_gene: TRBV2; abundance: -; len: 14
CDR3aa: CASSRTGGDGGYTF; j_gene: TRBJ1-2; v_gene: TRBV6-5; abundance: -; len: 14
CDR3aa: CAWSALHRGNSPLHF; j_gene: TRBJ1-6; v_gene: TRBV30; abundance: -; len: 15
CDR3aa: CASSRPPQPQHF; j_gene: TRBJ1-5; v_gene: TRBV19; abundance: -; len: 12
CDR3aa: CASSARRPPQPDRSNTGELFF; j_gene: TRBJ2-2; v_gene: TRBV9; abundance: -; len: 21
CDR3aa: CASSPDGAHTEAFF; j_gene: TRBJ1-1; v_gene: TRBV5-1; abundance: once; len: 14
CDR3aa: CASSETGTPNTGELFF; j_gene: TRBJ2-2; v_gene: TRBV10-2; abundance: -; len: 16
CDR3aa: CASSPTTGDRYGYTF; j_gene: TRBJ1-2; v_gene: TRBV5-1; abundance: -; len: 15
CDR3aa: CASSMRTPGLFF; j_gene: TRBJ2-2; v_gene: TRBV19; abundance: -; len: 12
CDR3aa: CASSEANSQGSYGYTF; j_gene: TRBJ1-2; v_gene: TRBV6-1; abundance: -; len: 16
CDR3aa: CASSESGTGYTEAFF; j_gene: TRBJ1-1; v_gene: TRBV6-1; abundance: -; len: 15
CDR3aa: CASSLGRRSGDDTQYF; j_gene: TRBJ2-3; v_gene: TRBV27; abundance: -; len: 16
CDR3aa: CASDGDRYTDTQYF; j_gene: TRBJ2-3; v_gene: TRBV6-5; abundance: -; len: 14
CDR3aa: CASGGTDYNSPLHF; j_gene: TRBJ1-6; v_gene: TRBV28; abundance: -; len: 14
CDR3aa: CASSLEDSGRETQYF; j_gene: TRBJ2-5; v_gene: TRBV5-1; abundance: -; len: 15
CDR3aa: CASSLRGTPGQETQYF; j_gene: TRBJ2-5; v_gene: TRBV11-2; abundance: -; len: 16
CDR3aa: CSVGQRLGYGYTF; j_gene: TRBJ1-2; v_gene: TRBV29-1; abundance: -; len: 13
CDR3aa: CASSPGTSGETQYF; j_gene: TRBJ2-5; v_gene: TRBV9; abundance: few; len: 14
CDR3aa: CASSWGRGRIYEQYF; j_gene: TRBJ2-7; v_gene: TRBV5-6; abundance: -; len: 15
CDR3aa: CASKDGTVNNSPLHF; j_gene: TRBJ1-6; v_gene: TRBV19; abundance: -; len: 15